Listed below are T cell receptor beta chains from one sample, sequenced in a study of blood T cell repertoires in COVID-19. The protocol was immunoSEQ multiplex PCR, while the TCRdb copy is restricted to in-frame clones and leaves out a portion. The sample includes about 9,900 clones, 80% to 90% of them seen just once. The specimen was peripheral blood. All receptors derive from a man aged 60 to 69 with active COVID-19. CDR3s include the opening cysteine and the closing phenylalanine or tryptophan. Each record gives: V gene, clone size, J gene, D gene, CDR3 protein, CDR3 DNA. D genes are given only for firm matches. The listing skips clone size in some rows; elsewhere it reads once, few, many or a size class.

TRBV11-2,.,TRBJ2-1,TRBD1,CASSGTGVSYNEQFF,TGTGCCAGCAGTGGGACAGGGGTTTCCTACAATGAGCAGTTCTTC
TRBV15,.,TRBJ2-5,.,CATSRSKRPTGETQYF,TGTGCCACCAGCAGATCGAAACGCCCTACCGGGGAGACCCAGTACTTC
TRBV7-6,.,TRBJ1-4,.,CASSLAPIESATNEKLFF,TGTGCCAGCAGCTTAGCTCCGATAGAATCCGCAACTAATGAAAAACTGTTTTTT
TRBV6-5,.,TRBJ1-5,TRBD1,CASTKMTGGDQPQHF,TGTGCCAGCACGAAGATGACAGGGGGTGACCAGCCCCAGCATTTT
TRBV19,.,TRBJ2-7,TRBD2,CASRGGGGRYEQYF,TGTGCCAGTAGAGGTGGCGGGGGGAGGTACGAGCAGTACTTC
TRBV16,.,TRBJ1-4,.,CASGDGRQSEKLFF,TGTGCCAGCGGGGATGGAAGACAGTCTGAAAAACTGTTTTTT
TRBV18,few,TRBJ1-1,.,CASSPTTPVTGTEAFF,TGTGCCAGCTCACCCACCACACCTGTCACAGGGACTGAAGCTTTCTTT
TRBV28,.,TRBJ1-5,TRBD1,CASSLRTGHQPQHF,TGTGCCAGCAGTTTAAGGACAGGGCATCAGCCCCAGCATTTT
TRBV2,.,TRBJ1-1,TRBD1,CASTEQGPGTEAFF,TGTGCCAGCACCGAACAGGGGCCGGGGACTGAAGCTTTCTTT
TRBV7-9,.,TRBJ2-7,TRBD1,CASSTTGVGREQYF,TGTGCCAGCAGTACCACAGGGGTTGGAAGGGAGCAGTACTTC
TRBV10-3,.,TRBJ1-1,.,CAITSGRGVSTEAFF,TGTGCCATCACCTCCGGCAGGGGAGTGAGCACTGAAGCTTTCTTT
TRBV18,few,TRBJ1-6,.,CASSPDSPDSPLHF,TGTGCCAGCTCACCCGACAGCCCGGATTCACCCCTCCACTTT
TRBV19,once,TRBJ2-2,TRBD1,CASSIGAGGTGELFF,TGTGCCAGTAGTATAGGGGCAGGGGGCACCGGGGAGCTGTTTTTT
TRBV19,.,TRBJ1-1,.,CASSLIGALNTEAFF,TGTGCCAGTAGTCTAATAGGGGCTTTGAACACTGAAGCTTTCTTT
TRBV30,.,TRBJ2-7,.,CAWTTGGVQYF,TGTGCCTGGACTACCGGGGGAGTCCAGTACTTC
TRBV11-3,.,TRBJ1-1,TRBD1,CASRYGTGVNTEAFF,TGTGCCAGCAGATACGGGACAGGGGTAAACACTGAAGCTTTCTTT
TRBV5-6,.,TRBJ1-1,.,CASSLTRDTEAFF,TGTGCCAGCAGCCTAACCCGGGACACTGAAGCTTTCTTT
TRBV7-2,.,TRBJ2-5,TRBD1,CASSLGDSRETQYF,TGTGCCAGCAGCTTAGGGGACAGCAGGGAGACCCAGTACTTC
TRBV5-1,.,TRBJ1-1,.,CASSFDWNTEAFF,TGCGCCAGCAGCTTTGACTGGAACACTGAAGCTTTCTTT
TRBV11-3,once,TRBJ2-1,TRBD2,CASSSGKLGGNNNEQFF,TGTGCCAGCAGCTCAGGGAAATTGGGAGGGAACAACAATGAGCAGTTCTTC
TRBV12-3/TRBV12-4,once,TRBJ2-5,.,CASKTEQETQYF,TGTGCCAGCAAGACAGAACAAGAGACCCAGTACTTC
TRBV6-5,.,TRBJ1-6,.,CASSYSRTFYNSPLHF,TGTGCCAGCAGTTACTCTCGGACATTCTATAATTCACCCCTCCACTTT
TRBV5-1,.,TRBJ2-1,TRBD2,CASSWGSGANEQFF,TGCGCCAGCAGCTGGGGTAGCGGGGCCAATGAGCAGTTCTTC
TRBV28,.,TRBJ2-5,TRBD2,CASSLQSSGGLEETQYF,TGTGCCAGCAGTTTACAGAGTAGCGGGGGGTTGGAAGAGACCCAGTACTTC
TRBV9,.,TRBJ1-1,.,CASSRGDGTEAFF,TGTGCCAGCAGCCGGGGTGATGGGACTGAAGCTTTCTTT
TRBV3-1/TRBV3-2,.,TRBJ2-1,TRBD2,CARGDGRAANNEQFF,TGTGCCAGGGGGGACGGGAGGGCCGCGAACAATGAGCAGTTCTTC
TRBV7-2,.,TRBJ2-7,TRBD1,CASSPGTGKRQYF,TGTGCCAGCAGCCCTGGGACAGGGAAAAGGCAGTACTTC
TRBV12-3/TRBV12-4,.,TRBJ2-7,.,CASSDGGPLEQYF,TGTGCCAGCAGTGACGGGGGGCCCCTCGAGCAGTACTTC
TRBV6-5,.,TRBJ2-5,TRBD1,CASRTGETQYF,TGTGCCAGCCGGACAGGGGAGACCCAGTACTTC
TRBV7-2,.,TRBJ1-2,TRBD1,CASSFVGQGDGYTF,TGTGCCAGCAGCTTTGTGGGACAGGGCGATGGCTACACCTTC
TRBV2,.,TRBJ1-2,TRBD1,CASSESRDRGGGYTF,TGTGCCAGCAGTGAGAGCCGGGACAGGGGGGGTGGCTACACCTTC
TRBV10-3,.,TRBJ2-1,TRBD2,CAIKNSGGDNEQFF,TGTGCCATCAAGAATAGCGGGGGGGACAATGAGCAGTTCTTC
TRBV6-5,.,TRBJ2-1,.,CASRGMAGTYNEQFF,TGTGCCAGCAGGGGTATGGCAGGGACCTACAATGAGCAGTTCTTC
TRBV6-2/TRBV6-3,.,TRBJ1-2,.,CASSGTQRGYTF,TGTGCCAGCAGTGGGACACAAAGGGGCTACACCTTC